Reported below is one TCR beta chain. Its antigen is unknown. This entry comes from a study of tissue T cells after allogeneic stem cell transplantation. Study summary: Pathologist review favored tissue samples showing histologically apparent lymphocytes.

Germline CDR1 and CDR2: SGHTA and FQGTGA. V lost 3 bases and J lost 3; bases outside the gene matches: 3. The CDR3 totals 15 residues. Steroid-refractory graft-versus-host disease after allogeneic hematopoietic cell transplant qualified adults for prospective research-autopsy enrollment. Median post-mortem interval was 9.75 hours for GI, liver, skin and lymphoid tissues. Study-wide points: Few T cell clones were shared across patients, but motif clusters showed tissue-specific shared signatures. Within patients, tissue anatomy strongly shaped TCR repertoire composition.

Sequenced by immunoSEQ multiplex PCR; TCRdb stores in-frame clones only, minus some. The sample includes several thousand clones, roughly 70% of them seen just once. This material consisted of left colon tissue, taken at autopsy. The chain is built from TRBV7-3 and TRBJ2-3; 10 bases fit TRBD2. The sequence was collected from a male patient at least 60 years old with steroid-refractory graft-versus-host disease after an allogeneic stem cell transplant. The graft donor may have given rise to some T cells. The CDR3 protein is CASSFSAGGTDTQYF. DNA for the CDR3: TGTGCCAGCAGCTTCTCAGCGGGGGGGACAGATACGCAGTATTTT.